This TCR beta chain was retrieved from a study of blood T cell repertoires in COVID-19. Only a few counts were recorded for this clone. Contact with a PCR-confirmed or clinician-diagnosed COVID-19 case occurred within 2 weeks of entry. Authors' methods: Quantification of nucleated cells was approximated via reference gene primer amplification. Profiled with immunoSEQ multiplex PCR; TCRdb holds only in-frame clones, not every one. That table furnishes V, J and clone size, whereas the DNA furnished D and trimming. Among roughly 150,000 clones listed, approximately 88% were seen once. This CDR3 contains 13 residues. Trimming at V came to 11 bases and at J to 4 bases, leaving 9 bases not matched to a gene. The germline V gene has CDR1 SEHNR and CDR2 FQNEAQ (reference sequence).

V usage is TRBV7-9 and J usage is TRBJ2-7; 9 bases line up with TRBD2. This clonotype was obtained from an older man who had been exposed to COVID-19. Material for sequencing was PBMCs or T cells enriched from blood (not recorded which). CDR3 residues: CASWREGKYEQYF. CDR3 DNA: TGTGCCTCGTGGCGGGAGGGCAAATACGAGCAGTACTTC.